The 6 T cell receptor beta chains presented below share a single source sample, sequenced in a study of immune evolution from preneoplasia to lung adenocarcinoma. The table came from immunoSEQ multiplex PCR; TCRdb's copy has only in-frame clones and leaves some out. This sample has about 6,100 clones, with over 60% found just once. Sequenced sample: FFPE minimally invasive lung adenocarcinoma tissue. The receptors originated from a person aged 55-80 years with lung adenocarcinoma.

This clone was counted only a few times. The V gene is TRBV5-1, the J gene TRBJ1-1; the D is unclear. The germline gives CDR1 SGHRS, CDR2 YFSETQ. V gave up 6 bases and J gave up 4 bases, with 13 bases separating them. This CDR3 is 13 amino acids long. CDR3 protein: CASKAVRGTEAFF. In DNA form, the CDR3 reads TGCGCCAGCAAGGCAGTGCGGGGCACTGAAGCTTTCTTT.

The gene calls are TRBV11-2 and TRBJ2-5; TRBD2 matches 7 bases. CDR1 is SGHAT and CDR2 is FQNNGV in the germline V gene. Germline trimming cut 5 bases from V and 4 bases from J; bases unmatched to any gene: 7. CDR3 size: 14 residues. CDR3 in DNA: TGTGCCAGCAGCCTAGCGGACCCCCGAGAGACCCAGTACTTC. Its protein product is CASSLADPRETQYF.

The chain has TRBV4-2 and TRBJ1-1; D is uncertain. CDR1 is LGHNA, CDR2 YNFKEQ, per germline. The V gene lost 0 bases and the J gene lost 2 bases, with 4 bases spanning the gap. This CDR3 comprises 13 residues. Written as DNA, the CDR3 is TGTGCCAGCAGCCAAGACACCAACACTGAAGCTTTCTTT. Amino acids: CASSQDTNTEAFF.

CDR3 protein: CASSAGTSGTGELFF. CDR3 in DNA: TGTGCCAGCAGCGCGGGGACTAGCGGCACCGGGGAGCTGTTTTTT. The chain links TRBV9 to TRBJ2-2; 11 bases are a match to TRBD2. Germline CDR1 and CDR2: SGDLS and YYNGEE. Germline trimming cut 3 bases from V and 4 bases from J; bases unmatched to any gene: 2. This CDR3 has 15 residues.

V is TRBV5-8 and J is TRBJ2-1, with 8 bases lining up with TRBD2. Trimming took 0 bases from V and 2 from J; bases not matched to a gene: 4. The CDR3 is 16 residues long. Germline CDR1 is SGHTS and CDR2 is YDEGEE. Here the CDR3 reads CASSLVRAGAYNEQFF. In nucleotides, the CDR3 is TGTGCCAGCAGCTTGGTGCGAGCGGGGGCCTACAATGAGCAGTTCTTC.

The sample holds one count of this clone. This chain joins TRBV30 and TRBJ1-5; TRBD1 matches 7 bases. The CDR3 has 13 amino acids. Germline V gives CDR1 GTSNPN, CDR2 SVGIG (reference sequence). With V trimmed by 4 bases and J by 4 bases, 4 bases remained unmatched. CDR3 DNA: TGTGCCTGGACAGGGGGGGCAAATCAGCCCCAGCATTTT. It codes for CAWTGGANQPQHF.